This TCR beta chain comes out of a study of T cell responses to AZD1222 COVID-19 vaccine (dated by TCRdb to about 2021). Regarding the complete study: TCR sequencing was performed for fewer than 250 trial participants, of whom approximately 200 were given two doses of AZD1222 and approximately 26 were given two doses of MenACWY control vaccine. Enrollment into the trials was organized by age into subgroups of 18-55, 56-69 and 70-plus years, and those subgroups contained roughly 140, 27 and 60 TCR-sequenced participants, respectively. Study-wide conclusions, independent of this receptor: Reportedly, almost half of the unique spike-specific TCRs recognized epitopes lying outside the regions that are mutated in the B.1.351 and B.1.1.7 variants. Because no day 14 peak-response samples were available, repertoires were characterized only after the peak T cell response. Most participants were white British and females outnumbered males, and the authors suggested that clonal diversity may have been underestimated. Conclusions about previously exposed vaccinees are limited because only a handful of AZD1222 recipients were SARS-CoV-2 seropositive at baseline. After two AZD1222 doses, spike-specific TCR breadth and depth were significantly higher than at day 0 and than in MenACWY recipients. The vaccine-associated CD4 TCRs covered the entire spike protein, and the dominant responses fell in regions 160-218 and 743-854. In the small 56-69-year group, the increase in depth fell short of significance, most likely because of low power.

Taken with the paper, the label for time point translates to: about 28 days (+/-7) after the second vaccine dose. Because spike-specific TCR depth and breadth did not differ between the two schedules, AZD1222 recipients who got a second dose at roughly 4 weeks were pooled with those who got a second dose at roughly 12 weeks. The vaccinee samples were drawn from two UK trials, COV001 and COV002, one of which was a single-blind randomized controlled phase 2/3 trial testing AZD1222 (ChAdOx1 nCoV-19) in healthy adults. Trial participant PBMC samples were collected at day 0 and day 28 after the second dose for TCRbeta chain sequencing. The V end gives up 4 bases and the J end 2 bases, leaving 5 bases in the junction not matched to a gene. Taken from the germline V gene, the CDR1 and CDR2 loops are MNHNS and SASEGT. The CDR3 measures 16 amino acids from cysteine to phenylalanine. Just CDR3 DNA is preserved here, 48 bases in frame from base 1.

As regards this clone: Its specific antigen is unknown. Base-call qualities are not available, and no considerably larger clone is one nucleotide away.

The CDR3 regions of human TCRbeta chains were analyzed by immunosequencing. The paper's processing steps were these. TCRs in the repertoires were matched against a reference library of SARS-CoV-2-specific TCRs that had been generated with the MIRA antigen-specificity platform. Breadth was defined as the fraction of unique TCRs that were SARS-CoV-2-associated. Depth was defined as the fraction of total T cells that were SARS-CoV-2-associated. Using the MIRA data, each spike-specific TCR was assigned both to the spike region to which the TCR was reactive and to a CD4 or CD8 class. Log10-transformed breadth and depth values were compared by one-way ANOVA with Sidak's multiple comparisons tests. TCRdb provides this immuneACCESS table in a form limited to in-frame rearrangements. Some clones are lacking; in checked studies, under half of them reflect an unresolved V gene, and why the rest are absent is not known. V and J calls and clone size are those listed in that table; D and trimming were worked out from the DNA. This sample is represented by 100,000 to 140,000 clones; around nine tenths of them were singletons. Around 4.7% of the sample goes to the ten largest clones.

The chain joins TRBV6-1 to TRBJ2-2, and TRBD2 matches 9 of the central bases. The source material was peripheral blood, sampled 28 days after the second AZD1222 dose. The receptor was derived from an adult who received the AZD1222 COVID-19 vaccine. The bases are TGTGCCAGCAGTGCCGAGCGGGGGGCTAACACCGGGGAGCTGTTTTTT. It translates as CASSAERGANTGELFF.